The present T cell receptor beta chain was sequenced within a study of breast tumors, draining lymph nodes, adjacent tissues. The study's findings and limits: Luminal-like breast cancer showed significantly greater tumor-nontumor repertoire similarity than basal-like breast cancer did.

Breast cancer patients provided tissue from their axillary draining lymph nodes. Trimming left V 9 bases short and J 2 bases short, with 13 bases between. The length of the CDR3 is 14 residues. Per the germline V gene, CDR1 is MNHEY and CDR2 is SVGAGI. In TCRdb, the multiplex PCR reads were re-called with MiXCR into one record per CDR3 protein. Here the sample spans roughly 130,000 distinct CDR3 sequences, just under 20% being singletons. This clonotype was observed at least ten times. As yet, its antigen is unknown. This rearrangement joins TRBV6-5 to TRBJ2-2; D may be TRBD2 (5 bases). This sequence originates from a female donor with breast cancer. Some clones in this sample may be carry-over from other donors' samples. Material: axillary lymph node tissue. The CDR3 here is CASELVSNTGELFF. The CDR3 DNA is TGTGCCAGTGAACTAGTTTCTAACACCGGGGAGCTGTTTTTT.